This T cell receptor (beta chain) originates from a study of cytomegalovirus exposure and HLA in healthy donors. The primer mix had 60 Vbeta and 13 Jbeta primers. Assay used: immunoSEQ multiplex PCR; TCRdb lists only in-frame clones, some missing. This table holds around 180,000 clones, less than 85% found once. The receptor was derived from a man younger than 35 in good health and CMV-seronegative. The source material was PBMCs.

CDR3 sequence: CASSLGQDRGGEKLFF. The CDR3 DNA reads as TGTGCCAGCAGCTTGGGCCAGGACAGGGGAGGGGAAAAACTGTTTTTT. This chain links TRBV5-4 with TRBJ1-4, with TRBD1 matching over 9 bases. The CDR3 length is 16 residues. With 0 bases clipped from V and 8 bases from J, the junction kept 8 bases outside the gene matches. Germline V CDR1 and CDR2: SGHNT, YYREEE (reference sequence).